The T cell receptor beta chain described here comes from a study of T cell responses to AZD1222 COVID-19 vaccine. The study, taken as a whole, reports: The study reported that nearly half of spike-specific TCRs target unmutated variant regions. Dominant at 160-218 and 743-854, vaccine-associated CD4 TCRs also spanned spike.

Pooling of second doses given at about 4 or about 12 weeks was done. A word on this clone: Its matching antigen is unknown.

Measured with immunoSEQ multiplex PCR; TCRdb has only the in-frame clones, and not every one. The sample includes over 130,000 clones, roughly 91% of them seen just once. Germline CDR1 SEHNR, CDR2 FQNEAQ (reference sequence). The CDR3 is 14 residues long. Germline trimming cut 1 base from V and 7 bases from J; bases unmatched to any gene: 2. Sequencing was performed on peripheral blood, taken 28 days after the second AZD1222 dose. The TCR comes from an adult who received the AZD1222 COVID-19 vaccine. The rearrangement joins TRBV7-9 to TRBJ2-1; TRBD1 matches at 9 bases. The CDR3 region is CASSLGTGANEQFF. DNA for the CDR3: TGTGCCAGCAGCTTAGGGACAGGGGCAAATGAGCAGTTCTTC.